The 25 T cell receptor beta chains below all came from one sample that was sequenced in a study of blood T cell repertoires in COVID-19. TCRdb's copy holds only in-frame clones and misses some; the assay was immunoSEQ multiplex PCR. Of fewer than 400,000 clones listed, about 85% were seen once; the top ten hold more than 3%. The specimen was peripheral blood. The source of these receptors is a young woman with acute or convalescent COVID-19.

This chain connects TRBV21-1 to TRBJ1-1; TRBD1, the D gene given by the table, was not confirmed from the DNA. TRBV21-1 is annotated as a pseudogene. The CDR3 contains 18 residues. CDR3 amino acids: CASSETTGRGRSDTEAFF. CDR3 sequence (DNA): TGTGCCAGCAGCGAAACGACGGGCAGGGGGCGGTCAGACACTGAAGCTTTCTTT.

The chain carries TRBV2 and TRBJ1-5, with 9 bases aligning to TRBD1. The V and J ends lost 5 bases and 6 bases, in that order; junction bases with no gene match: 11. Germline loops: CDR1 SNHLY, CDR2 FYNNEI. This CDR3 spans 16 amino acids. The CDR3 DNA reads TGTGCCAGCAGTCCGCGGACAGGGGAAGTTTTTCAGCCCCAGCATTTT. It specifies CASSPRTGEVFQPQHF.

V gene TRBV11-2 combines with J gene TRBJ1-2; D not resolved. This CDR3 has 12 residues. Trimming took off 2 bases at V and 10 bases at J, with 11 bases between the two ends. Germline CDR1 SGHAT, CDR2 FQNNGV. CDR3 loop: CASSLSGRIYTF. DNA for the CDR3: TGTGCCAGCAGCTTATCTGGCAGAATCTACACCTTC.

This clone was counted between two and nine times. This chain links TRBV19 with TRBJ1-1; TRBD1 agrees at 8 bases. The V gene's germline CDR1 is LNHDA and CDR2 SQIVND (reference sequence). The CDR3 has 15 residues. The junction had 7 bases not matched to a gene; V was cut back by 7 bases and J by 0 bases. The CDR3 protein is CASTGGKPMNTEAFF. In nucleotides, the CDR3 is TGTGCCAGTACAGGGGGCAAGCCTATGAACACTGAAGCTTTCTTT.

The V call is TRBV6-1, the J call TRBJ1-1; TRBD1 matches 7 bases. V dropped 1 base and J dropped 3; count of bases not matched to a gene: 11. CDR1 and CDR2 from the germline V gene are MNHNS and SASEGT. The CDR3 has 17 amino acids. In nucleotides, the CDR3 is TGTGCCAGCAGTGAAGAAGAACAGGGGACTCTTCACACTGAAGCTTTCTTT. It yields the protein CASSEEEQGTLHTEAFF.

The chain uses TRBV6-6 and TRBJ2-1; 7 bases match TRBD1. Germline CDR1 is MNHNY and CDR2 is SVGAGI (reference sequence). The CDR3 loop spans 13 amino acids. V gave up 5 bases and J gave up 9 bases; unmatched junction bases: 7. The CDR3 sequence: CASSRTGDLEQFF. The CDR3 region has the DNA TGTGCCAGCAGTCGCACAGGGGATCTTGAGCAGTTCTTC.

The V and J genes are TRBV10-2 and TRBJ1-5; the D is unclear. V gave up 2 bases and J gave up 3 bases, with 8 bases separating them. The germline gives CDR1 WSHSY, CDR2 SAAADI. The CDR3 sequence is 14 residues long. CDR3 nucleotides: TGCGCCAGCAGTGAGGCAACTATCAATCAGCCCCAGCATTTT. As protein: CASSEATINQPQHF.

CDR3 residues: CASRSQGAYGYTF. The CDR3, as DNA: TGTGCCAGCAGGTCACAGGGGGCGTATGGCTACACCTTC. V and J are TRBV28 and TRBJ1-2, with 9 bases identical to TRBD1. With 6 bases clipped from V and 5 bases from J, the junction kept 4 bases outside the gene matches. CDR1 is MDHEN and CDR2 is SYDVKM in the germline V gene. There are 13 residues in the CDR3.

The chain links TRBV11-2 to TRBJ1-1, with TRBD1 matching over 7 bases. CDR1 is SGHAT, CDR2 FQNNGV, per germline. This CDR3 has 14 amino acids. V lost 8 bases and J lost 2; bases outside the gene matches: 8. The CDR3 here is CASESRQGNTEAFF. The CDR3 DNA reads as TGTGCCAGCGAATCCCGACAGGGTAACACTGAAGCTTTCTTT.

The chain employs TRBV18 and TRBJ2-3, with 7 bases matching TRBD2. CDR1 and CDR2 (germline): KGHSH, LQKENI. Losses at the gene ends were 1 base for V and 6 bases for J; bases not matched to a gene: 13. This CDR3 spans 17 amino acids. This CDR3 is CASSPLGNAGREDTQYF. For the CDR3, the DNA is TGTGCCAGCTCACCACTTGGAAATGCGGGGAGGGAGGATACGCAGTATTTT.

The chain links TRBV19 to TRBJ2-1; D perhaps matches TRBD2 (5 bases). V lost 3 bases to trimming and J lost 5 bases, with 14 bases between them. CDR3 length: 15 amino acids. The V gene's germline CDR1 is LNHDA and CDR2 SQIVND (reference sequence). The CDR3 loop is CASSIIGERDNEQFF. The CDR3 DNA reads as TGTGCCAGTAGTATTATCGGTGAGAGGGACAATGAGCAGTTCTTC.

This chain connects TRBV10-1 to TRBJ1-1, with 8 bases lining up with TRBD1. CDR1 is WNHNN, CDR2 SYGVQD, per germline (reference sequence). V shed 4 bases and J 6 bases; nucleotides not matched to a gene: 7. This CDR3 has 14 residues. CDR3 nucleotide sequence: TGCGCCAGCAGTGCCGGACAGGGTGTTCCTGAAGCTTTCTTT. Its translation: CASSAGQGVPEAFF.

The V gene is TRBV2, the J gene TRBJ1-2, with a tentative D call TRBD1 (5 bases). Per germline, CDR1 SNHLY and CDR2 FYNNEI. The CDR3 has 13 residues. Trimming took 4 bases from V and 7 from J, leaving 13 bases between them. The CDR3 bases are TGTGCCAGCAGTGTACAGGCCGATGGTGGCTACACCTTC. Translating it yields CASSVQADGGYTF.

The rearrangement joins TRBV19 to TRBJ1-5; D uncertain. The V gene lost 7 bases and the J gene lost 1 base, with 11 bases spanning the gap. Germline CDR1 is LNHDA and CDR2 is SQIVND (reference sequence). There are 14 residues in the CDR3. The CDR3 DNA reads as TGTGCCAGTACACACAGCGGAAGCAATCAGCCCCAGCATTTT. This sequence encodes CASTHSGSNQPQHF.

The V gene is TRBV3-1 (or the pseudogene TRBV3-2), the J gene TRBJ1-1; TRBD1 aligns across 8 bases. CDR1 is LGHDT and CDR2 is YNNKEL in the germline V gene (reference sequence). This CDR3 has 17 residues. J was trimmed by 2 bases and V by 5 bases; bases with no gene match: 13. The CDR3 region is CASSDGDRGERNTEAFF. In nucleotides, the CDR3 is TGTGCCAGCAGCGACGGAGACAGGGGCGAGAGAAACACTGAAGCTTTCTTT.

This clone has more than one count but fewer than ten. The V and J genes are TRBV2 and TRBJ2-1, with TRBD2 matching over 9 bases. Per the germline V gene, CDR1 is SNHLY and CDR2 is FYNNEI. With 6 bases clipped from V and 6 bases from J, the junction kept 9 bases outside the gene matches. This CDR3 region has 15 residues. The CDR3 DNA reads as TGTGCCAGCAGATCCTCTAGCGGGATCGCCAATGAGCAGTTCTTC. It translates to CASRSSSGIANEQFF.

The CDR3: CASVRDRLGQPQHF. CDR3 DNA sequence: TGTGCCAGTGTTCGGGACAGGTTAGGTCAGCCCCAGCATTTT. The chain is built from TRBV19 and TRBJ1-5; 8 nucleotides line up with TRBD1. CDR1 and CDR2 (germline): LNHDA, SQIVND (reference sequence). V lost 8 bases, J lost 6 bases, and 9 bases stayed unmatched. This CDR3 is 14 amino acids long.

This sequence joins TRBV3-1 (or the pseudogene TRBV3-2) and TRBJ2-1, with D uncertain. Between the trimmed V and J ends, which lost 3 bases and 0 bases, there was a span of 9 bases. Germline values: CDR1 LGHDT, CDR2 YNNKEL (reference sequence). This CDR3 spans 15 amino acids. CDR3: CASSHTRISYNEQFF. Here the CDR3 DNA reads TGTGCCAGCAGCCATACCAGGATCTCCTACAATGAGCAGTTCTTC.

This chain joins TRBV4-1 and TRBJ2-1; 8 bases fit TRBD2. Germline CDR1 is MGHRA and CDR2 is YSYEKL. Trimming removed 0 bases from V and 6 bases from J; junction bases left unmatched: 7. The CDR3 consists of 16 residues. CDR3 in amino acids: CASSQDLTSGPNEQFF. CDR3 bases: TGCGCCAGCAGCCAAGATCTAACTAGCGGACCCAATGAGCAGTTCTTC.

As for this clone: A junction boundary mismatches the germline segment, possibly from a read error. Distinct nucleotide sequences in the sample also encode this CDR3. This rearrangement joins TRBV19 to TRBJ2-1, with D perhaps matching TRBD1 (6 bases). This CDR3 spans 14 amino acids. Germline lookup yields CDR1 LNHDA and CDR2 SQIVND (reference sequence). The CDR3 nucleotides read TGTGCCAGTGAGCTAGGGGCAGGGGTCAATGAACAGTTCTTC. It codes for CASELGAGVNEQFF. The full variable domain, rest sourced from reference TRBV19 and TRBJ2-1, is DGGITQSPKYLFRKEGQNVTLSCEQNLNHDAMYWYRQDPGQGLRLIYYSQIVNDFQKGDIAEGYSVSREKKESFPLTVTSAQKNPTAFYLCASELGAGVNEQFFGPGTRLTVL.

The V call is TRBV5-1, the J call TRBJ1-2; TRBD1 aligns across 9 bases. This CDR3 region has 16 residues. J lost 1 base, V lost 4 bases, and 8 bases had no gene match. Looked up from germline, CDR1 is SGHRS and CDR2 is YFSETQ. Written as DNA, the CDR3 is TGCGCCAGCAGCCCGAGGACAGGGGATCGTAACTATGGCTACACCTTC. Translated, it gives CASSPRTGDRNYGYTF.

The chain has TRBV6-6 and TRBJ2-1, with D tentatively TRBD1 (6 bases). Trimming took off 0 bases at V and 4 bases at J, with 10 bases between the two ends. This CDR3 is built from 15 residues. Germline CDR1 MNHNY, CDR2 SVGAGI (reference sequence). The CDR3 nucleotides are TGTGCCAGCAGTTACTCTACAGGGATGTACAATGAGCAGTTCTTC. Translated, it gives CASSYSTGMYNEQFF.

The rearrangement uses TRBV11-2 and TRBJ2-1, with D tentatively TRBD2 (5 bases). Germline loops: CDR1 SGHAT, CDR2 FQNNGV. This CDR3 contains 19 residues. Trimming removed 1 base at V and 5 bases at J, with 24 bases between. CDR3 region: CASSLAPPDGAALDNEQFF. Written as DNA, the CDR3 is TGTGCCAGCAGCTTAGCCCCTCCTGACGGAGCGGCCCTTGACAATGAGCAGTTCTTC. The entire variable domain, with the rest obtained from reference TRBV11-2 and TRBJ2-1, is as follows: EAGVAQSPRYKIIEKRQSVAFWCNPISGHATLYWYQQILGQGPKLLIQFQNNGVVDDSQLPKDRFSAERLKGVDSTLKIQPAKLEDSAVYLCASSLAPPDGAALDNEQFFGPGTRLTVL.

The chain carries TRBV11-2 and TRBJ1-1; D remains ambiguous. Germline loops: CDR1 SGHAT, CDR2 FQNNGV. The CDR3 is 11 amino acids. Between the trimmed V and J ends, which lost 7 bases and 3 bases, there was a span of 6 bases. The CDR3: CASTGDTEAFF. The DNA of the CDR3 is TGTGCCAGCACCGGGGACACTGAAGCTTTCTTT.

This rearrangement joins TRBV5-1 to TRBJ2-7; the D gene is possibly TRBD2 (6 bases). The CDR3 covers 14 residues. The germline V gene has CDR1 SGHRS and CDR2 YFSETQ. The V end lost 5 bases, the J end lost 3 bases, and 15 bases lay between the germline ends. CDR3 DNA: TGCGCCAGCAGTTATGGAGCGGGTGACTACGAGCAGTACTTC. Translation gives CASSYGAGDYEQYF.